These 32 T cell receptor beta chains came from one sample sequenced in a study of yellow fever vaccine responses in identical twins. MiXCR, applied by TCRdb to the RT-PCR reads, yields one record per CDR3 protein. This sample has about 3,100 distinct CDR3 sequences, with around 83% found just once. This sample comprised T cells from blood (PBMCs), unsorted or a sorted subset (not recorded which), obtained before or after yellow fever vaccination (not recorded which). The source of these receptors is a woman aged 18 to 35 who received the yellow fever vaccine.

The V call is TRBV11-2, the J call TRBJ2-7, with D possibly TRBD2 on 5 matching bases. V lost 1 base to trimming and J lost 4 bases, with 14 bases between them. This CDR3 has 15 residues. From germline, CDR1 is SGHAT and CDR2 FQNNGV. The CDR3 here is CASSLVGSSPYEQYF. The CDR3 DNA reads TGTGCCAGCAGCTTAGTTGGGAGTTCCCCATACGAGCAGTACTTC.

The chain couples TRBV7-2 to TRBJ2-7; D remains ambiguous. The V gene's germline CDR1 is SGHTA and CDR2 FQGNSA. The V end lost 0 bases, the J end lost 7 bases, and 4 bases lay between the germline ends. The CDR3 runs to 11 residues. CDR3 DNA sequence: TGTGCCAGCAGCTTAGCGCGGGAGCAGTACTTC. Encoded protein: CASSLAREQYF.

The V call is TRBV20-1, the J call TRBJ2-7; 11 bases are shared with TRBD2. CDR1 and CDR2 (germline): DFQATT, SNEGSKA (reference sequence). The ends lost 4 bases at V and 3 bases at J; junction bases unmatched: 2. The CDR3 has 13 residues. The CDR3 region is CSANSGRVYEQYF. The CDR3 nucleotides read TGCAGTGCTAATAGCGGGAGGGTCTACGAGCAGTACTTC.

This chain joins TRBV29-1 and TRBJ2-3; 7 nucleotides line up with TRBD1. This CDR3 is built from 14 residues. CDR1 and CDR2 from the germline V gene are SQVTM and ANQGSEA. Trimming at V came to 5 bases and at J to 3 bases, leaving 8 bases not matched to a gene. Here the CDR3 DNA reads TGCAGCGTTAGACAGGGAGCCTTGACAGATACGCAGTATTTT. It is translated as CSVRQGALTDTQYF.

The V call is TRBV7-6, the J call TRBJ2-3, with D possibly TRBD1 on 5 matching bases. Germline-derived CDR1 and CDR2 are SGHVS and FNYEAQ. Between the trimmed V and J ends, which lost 5 bases and 3 bases, there was a span of 6 bases. This CDR3 region has 12 residues. CDR3 coding DNA: TGTGCCAGCAGCCCAGGGACAGATACGCAGTATTTT. Translating it yields CASSPGTDTQYF.

The V gene is TRBV11-2, the J gene TRBJ2-3; TRBD2 matches 10 bases. Per germline, CDR1 SGHAT and CDR2 FQNNGV. The CDR3 loop spans 18 amino acids. The trim removed 5 bases at V and 2 bases at J, leaving 13 bases unmatched. Here the CDR3 reads CASSLGGLAGGVTDTQYF. The CDR3 DNA follows: TGTGCCAGCAGCCTCGGAGGGTTAGCGGGAGGAGTCACAGATACGCAGTATTTT.

V gene TRBV4-2 combines with J gene TRBJ1-6; 8 nucleotides match TRBD1. The germline V gene has CDR1 LGHNA and CDR2 YNFKEQ. V dropped 0 bases and J dropped 9; count of bases not matched to a gene: 4. The CDR3 contains 15 residues. The CDR3 DNA reads TGTGCCAGCAGCCAAGAAGCAGGGGGCGGTTCACCCCTCCACTTT. This encodes CASSQEAGGGSPLHF.

The chain has TRBV15 and TRBJ2-7; possibly TRBD1 for D (6 bases). This CDR3 contains 13 residues. V was trimmed by 0 bases and J by 5 bases, leaving 8 bases between them. Per the germline V gene, CDR1 is LNHNV and CDR2 is YYDKDF (reference sequence). CDR3: CATSRERTDEQYF. The CDR3 region has the DNA TGTGCCACCAGCAGAGAAAGGACAGACGAGCAGTACTTC.

The chain links TRBV10-3 to TRBJ2-1, with 13 bases lining up with TRBD2. This CDR3 has 17 amino acids. Germline V gene data show CDR1 as ENHRY and CDR2 as SYGVKD. Losses at the gene ends were 2 bases for V and 4 bases for J; bases not matched to a gene: 5. This CDR3 is CAISELTSGGSYNEQFF. DNA of the CDR3: TGTGCCATCAGTGAGCTGACTAGCGGGGGGTCGTACAATGAGCAGTTCTTC.

This chain links TRBV24-1 with TRBJ2-2; D not resolved. CDR1 and CDR2 from the germline V gene are KGHDR and SFDVKD. This CDR3 is built from 14 residues. V dropped 2 bases and J dropped 1 base, with 4 bases sitting between them. This CDR3 is CATSDSGNTGELFF. In DNA form, the CDR3 reads TGTGCCACCAGTGATTCGGGGAACACCGGGGAGCTGTTTTTT.

This chain uses TRBV20-1 with TRBJ2-7; 7 nucleotides agree with TRBD1. V lost 6 bases, J lost 7 bases, and 6 bases stayed unmatched. The CDR3 length is 11 residues. Per germline, CDR1 DFQATT and CDR2 SNEGSKA (reference sequence). CDR3 amino acids: CSAETGKEQYF. CDR3 nucleotide sequence: TGCAGTGCAGAGACAGGGAAAGAGCAGTACTTC.

This chain links TRBV13 with TRBJ2-1, with TRBD1 identical over 7 bases. In germline, CDR1 is PRHDT, CDR2 FYEKMQ (reference sequence). V was pared by 2 bases and J by 6 bases, with 7 bases of the junction left unmatched. CDR3 length: 15 amino acids. The chain's CDR3 is CASSLRRQGSNEQFF. DNA of the CDR3: TGTGCCAGCAGCTTACGTCGACAGGGTAGCAATGAGCAGTTCTTC.

This chain uses TRBV5-5 with TRBJ1-1; D unresolved. The CDR3 extends over 12 amino acids. From germline, CDR1 is SGHKS and CDR2 YYEKEE (reference sequence). The V gene lost 1 base and the J gene lost 10 bases, with 11 bases spanning the gap. Here the CDR3 reads CASSLNVGRAFF. CDR3 sequence (DNA): TGTGCCAGCAGCTTGAACGTGGGGAGAGCTTTCTTT.

The chain has TRBV11-3 and TRBJ2-7, with TRBD2 matching over 9 bases. Germline V gene lookup returns CDR1 SGHNT and CDR2 YENEEA. J was trimmed by 4 bases and V by 5 bases; bases with no gene match: 6. The CDR3 length is 14 residues. CDR3 region: CASSAGTSKYEQYF. CDR3 coding DNA: TGTGCCAGCAGCGCCGGGACTAGCAAGTACGAGCAGTACTTC.

This rearrangement joins TRBV6-5 to TRBJ2-7, with D hard to call. V shed 0 bases and J shed 3 bases, with 6 bases lying between them. The CDR3 consists of 13 residues. The germline V gene encodes CDR1 MNHEY and CDR2 SVGAGI. The CDR3 reads CASSYSRNYEQYF. The CDR3 coding sequence is TGTGCCAGCAGTTACTCTAGGAACTACGAGCAGTACTTC.

The rearrangement links TRBV28 to TRBJ2-3; 11 bases agree with TRBD2. The trim removed 3 bases at V and 5 bases at J, leaving 13 bases unmatched. The CDR3 loop spans 18 amino acids. Germline V CDR1 and CDR2: MDHEN, SYDVKM. This CDR3 is CASSFPQVTSGRIDTQYF. The CDR3 DNA is TGTGCCAGCAGTTTCCCCCAGGTTACTAGCGGGAGAATAGATACGCAGTATTTT.

CDR3 protein: CASSLGLAGVYEQYF. For the CDR3, the DNA is TGTGCCAGCAGCTTAGGGCTAGCGGGGGTTTACGAGCAGTACTTC. This rearrangement joins TRBV7-2 to TRBJ2-7, with TRBD2 matching over 10 bases. The V gene's germline CDR1 is SGHTA and CDR2 FQGNSA. V was clipped by 1 base and J by 4 bases; unmatched bases: 4. The length of the CDR3 is 15 residues.

Only one count was recorded for this clonotype. The chain employs TRBV11-2 and TRBJ2-1, with D perhaps TRBD2 (6 bases). Per germline, CDR1 SGHAT and CDR2 FQNNGV. Trimming stripped 4 bases from V and 9 bases from J, with 13 bases between. This CDR3 has 13 amino acids. The CDR3 sequence is CASSSVLGSEQFF. CDR3 nucleotide sequence: TGTGCCAGCAGCTCCGTACTCGGGAGTGAGCAGTTCTTC.

CDR3: CASSDGSYNEQFF. For the CDR3, the DNA is TGTGCCAGCAGTGATGGCTCGTACAATGAGCAGTTCTTC. This chain connects TRBV2 to TRBJ2-1; D is unresolved. Trimming took 3 bases from V and 4 from J, leaving 7 bases between them. Germline CDR1 and CDR2: SNHLY and FYNNEI. The CDR3 consists of 13 residues.

Of note for this clonotype: A read error may account for a junction end that differs from germline. The CDR3 DNA sequence: TGTGCTAGCAGCTTAGGGGGGACAGGGAGCTCCTACAATGAGCAGTTCTTC. Its translation is CASSLGGTGSSYNEQFF. V usage is TRBV7-6 and J usage is TRBJ2-1, with TRBD1 matching over 9 bases. The germline CDR1 and CDR2 sequences are SGHVS and FNYEAQ. This CDR3 spans 17 amino acids.

The chain joins TRBV7-1 to TRBJ2-5; D is undetermined. TRBV7-1 is assigned to the ORF class and has an uncertain function. This CDR3 is built from 13 residues. Trimming removed 1 base at V and 2 bases at J, with 5 bases between. As DNA, the CDR3 is TGTGCCAGCAGCTCAGGACAACAAGAGACCCAGTACTTC. It is translated as CASSSGQQETQYF.

CDR3 nucleotide sequence: TGTGCCACCAGCACAGGGTTGTGGTTAGCAGATACGCAGTATTTT. Protein product: CATSTGLWLADTQYF. V and J are TRBV15 and TRBJ2-3, with D tentatively TRBD1 (5 bases). V was pared by 4 bases and J by 4 bases, with 15 bases between. The CDR3 contains 15 residues. Germline V gene data show CDR1 as LNHNV and CDR2 as YYDKDF (reference sequence).

This clonotype was found a few times. V is TRBV6-2 or TRBV6-3 and J is TRBJ2-3, with a possible D match to TRBD2 (6 bases). Germline CDR1 is MNHEY and CDR2 is SVGEGT. The CDR3 covers 16 residues. The V and J ends lost 0 bases and 5 bases respectively, with 15 bases between them. The CDR3 bases are TGTGCCAGCAGTTACTCGATCGGTATTAGCGGAGATACGCAGTATTTT. The encoded protein is CASSYSIGISGDTQYF.

V usage is TRBV11-3 and J usage is TRBJ1-5; no reliable D call. The V end lost 7 bases, the J end lost 1 base, and 11 bases lay between the germline ends. Germline CDR1 SGHNT, CDR2 YENEEA. The CDR3 length is 14 residues. In nucleotides, the CDR3 is TGTGCCAGCACCAAGGCTGGGAGCAATCAGCCCCAGCATTTT. Its protein is CASTKAGSNQPQHF.

The chain joins TRBV2 to TRBJ2-7, with TRBD1 as a possible D gene (6 bases). The CDR3 runs 14 residues. Germline V gives CDR1 SNHLY, CDR2 FYNNEI. V lost 9 bases, J lost 1 base, and 16 bases lay in between. The CDR3 is CARTGRGSSYEQYF. The CDR3 DNA is TGTGCCAGAACGGGCAGGGGTAGTTCCTACGAGCAGTACTTC. Full variable domain (rest looked up from reference TRBV2 and TRBJ2-7): EPEVTQTPSHQVTQMGQEVILRCVPISNHLYFYWYRQILGQKVEFLVSFYNNEISEKSEIFDDQFSVERPDGSNFTLKIRSTKLEDSAMYFCARTGRGSSYEQYFGPGTRLTVT.

The CDR3 is CASRQGNSYNEQFF. The CDR3 DNA follows: TGTGCCAGTAGACAGGGAAACTCCTACAATGAGCAGTTCTTC. V and J are TRBV19 and TRBJ2-1; D might be TRBD1 (6 bases). CDR1 is LNHDA, CDR2 SQIVND, per germline (reference sequence). The germline V and J ends were trimmed by 6 bases and 0 bases, with 9 bases remaining between them. The CDR3 is made up of 14 amino acids. Complete variable domain (other parts from reference TRBV19 and TRBJ2-1): DGGITQSPKYLFRKEGQNVTLSCEQNLNHDAMYWYRQDPGQGLRLIYYSQIVNDFQKGDIAEGYSVSREKKESFPLTVTSAQKNPTAFYLCASRQGNSYNEQFFGPGTRLTVL.

J is TRBJ2-3 and V is TRBV29-1; D may match TRBD1 or TRBD2 (5 bases each). The germline gives CDR1 SQVTM, CDR2 ANQGSEA. CDR3 length equals 12 residues. The V end lost 3 bases, the J end lost 3 bases, and 7 bases lay between the germline ends. The CDR3 bases are TGCAGCGTTGATGGGGGTACAGATACGCAGTATTTT. Its translation is CSVDGGTDTQYF.

This clonotype was seen only once. The chain is built from TRBV11-2 and TRBJ2-5; the match to TRBD1 covers 12 bases. From germline, CDR1 is SGHAT and CDR2 FQNNGV. The V and J ends lost 5 bases and 5 bases, in that order; junction bases with no gene match: 9. This CDR3 contains 16 residues. CDR3 sequence reads: CASSSGTGGVLETQYF. In DNA, the CDR3 is TGTGCCAGCAGCAGCGGGACAGGGGGCGTCTTGGAGACCCAGTACTTC.

The CDR3 DNA follows: TGTGCCTGGTTGGCGGACAGGGGATATGGCTACACCTTC. This translates into CAWLADRGYGYTF. V and J are TRBV30 and TRBJ1-2; 9 nucleotides align to TRBD1. In germline, CDR1 is GTSNPN, CDR2 SVGIG (reference sequence). The CDR3 extends over 13 amino acids. Losses at the gene ends were 5 bases for V and 5 bases for J; bases not matched to a gene: 6.

The V and J genes are TRBV6-1 and TRBJ2-7; maybe TRBD1 (5 bases). Germline CDR1 and CDR2: MNHNS and SASEGT. V was shortened by 6 bases and J by 0 bases, with 9 bases between the two germline ends. The CDR3 spans 13 residues. CDR3 sequence reads: CASRKTASYEQYF. CDR3 in DNA: TGTGCCAGCAGGAAGACAGCCTCCTACGAGCAGTACTTC.

The rearrangement links TRBV11-3 to TRBJ2-2; 9 bases fit TRBD2. This CDR3 contains 17 residues. Germline CDR1 is SGHNT and CDR2 is YENEEA. The V and J ends lost 1 base and 5 bases, in that order; junction bases with no gene match: 8. The CDR3 DNA follows: TGTGCCAGCAGCTTAGTTCCTAGCGGGACTAAAACCGGGGAGCTGTTTTTT. It translates to CASSLVPSGTKTGELFF.

This chain connects TRBV14 to TRBJ2-7, with a tentative D call TRBD2 (5 bases). CDR1 and CDR2 from the germline V gene are SGHDN and FVKESK. V was clipped by 0 bases and J by 3 bases, with 12 bases between them. The CDR3 runs 15 residues. Here the CDR3 reads CASSQEGAIDYEQYF. The DNA for the CDR3 is TGTGCCAGCAGCCAAGAGGGAGCGATAGACTACGAGCAGTACTTC.